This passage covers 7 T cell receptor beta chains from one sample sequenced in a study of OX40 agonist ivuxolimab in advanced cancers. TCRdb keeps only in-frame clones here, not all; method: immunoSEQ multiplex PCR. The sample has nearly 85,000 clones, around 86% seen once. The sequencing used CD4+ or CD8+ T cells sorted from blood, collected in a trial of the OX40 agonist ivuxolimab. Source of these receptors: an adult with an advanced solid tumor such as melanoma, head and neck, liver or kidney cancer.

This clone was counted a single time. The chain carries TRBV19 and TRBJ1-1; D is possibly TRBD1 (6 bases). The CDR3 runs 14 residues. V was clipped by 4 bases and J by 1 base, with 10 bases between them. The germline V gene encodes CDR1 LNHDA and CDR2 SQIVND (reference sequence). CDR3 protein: CASSTGQKNTEAFF. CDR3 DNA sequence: TGTGCCAGTAGTACCGGACAGAAGAACACTGAAGCTTTCTTT.

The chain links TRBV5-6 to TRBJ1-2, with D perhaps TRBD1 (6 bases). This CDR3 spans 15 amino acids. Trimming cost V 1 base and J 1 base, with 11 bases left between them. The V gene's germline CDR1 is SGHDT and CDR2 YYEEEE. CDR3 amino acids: CASSLRDRLNYGYTF. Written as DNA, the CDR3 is TGTGCCAGCAGCTTGCGCGACAGGCTTAACTATGGCTACACCTTC.

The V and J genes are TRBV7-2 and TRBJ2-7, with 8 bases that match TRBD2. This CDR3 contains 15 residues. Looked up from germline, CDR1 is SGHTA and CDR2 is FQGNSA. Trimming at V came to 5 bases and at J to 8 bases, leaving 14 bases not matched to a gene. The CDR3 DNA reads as TGTGCCAGCAGCCGAGAGGGGCGGGGGGCCTCCCAGCAGTACTTC. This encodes CASSREGRGASQQYF.

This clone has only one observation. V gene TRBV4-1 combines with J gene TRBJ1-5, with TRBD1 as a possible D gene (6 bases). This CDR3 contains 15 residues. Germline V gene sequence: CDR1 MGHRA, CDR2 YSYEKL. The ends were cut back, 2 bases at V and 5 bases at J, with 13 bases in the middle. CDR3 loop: CASSQTPGQDQPQHF. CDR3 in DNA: TGCGCCAGCAGCCAAACCCCGGGACAAGATCAGCCCCAGCATTTT.

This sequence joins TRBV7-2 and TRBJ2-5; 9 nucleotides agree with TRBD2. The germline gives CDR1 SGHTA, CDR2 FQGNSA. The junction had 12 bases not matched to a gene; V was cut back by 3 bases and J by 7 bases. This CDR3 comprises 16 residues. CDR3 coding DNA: TGTGCCAGCAGCTTGTTAGCGGGGGCCCTCGGTGGGACCCAGTACTTC. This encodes CASSLLAGALGGTQYF.

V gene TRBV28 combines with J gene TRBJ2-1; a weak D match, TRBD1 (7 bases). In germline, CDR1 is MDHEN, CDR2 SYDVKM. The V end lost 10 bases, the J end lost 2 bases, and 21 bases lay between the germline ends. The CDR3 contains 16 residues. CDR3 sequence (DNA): TGTGCCACCGACCCAGCGACAGGGAGGCCCTACAATGAGCAGTTCTTC. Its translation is CATDPATGRPYNEQFF.

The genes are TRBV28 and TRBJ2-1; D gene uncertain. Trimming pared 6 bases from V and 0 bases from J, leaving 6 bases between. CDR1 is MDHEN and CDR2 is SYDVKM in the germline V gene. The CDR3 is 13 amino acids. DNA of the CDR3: TGTGCCAGCAGCCCCGCCTCCTACAATGAGCAGTTCTTC. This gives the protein CASSPASYNEQFF.